The 2 T cell receptor beta chains listed next were all sequenced from one sample in a study of blood T cell repertoires in COVID-19. Method: immunoSEQ multiplex PCR; TCRdb's copy keeps in-frame clones and lacks some. Altogether about 98,000 clones are present, 75% to 85% being singletons, with the ten largest covering roughly 25%. What was sequenced was peripheral blood. These receptors were obtained from a man in his sixties or seventies with acute or convalescent COVID-19.

The chain carries TRBV30 and TRBJ2-7; D not resolved. Per the germline V gene, CDR1 is GTSNPN and CDR2 is SVGIG (reference sequence). The CDR3 loop spans 13 amino acids. V was clipped by 2 bases and J by 5 bases, with 13 bases between them. In DNA form, the CDR3 reads TGTGCCTGGAGTATCCAACGGTTGGACGAGCAGTACTTC. It encodes CAWSIQRLDEQYF.

This clone turned up a few times. V gene TRBV2 combines with J gene TRBJ1-2; TRBD1 might be the D (6 bases). Trimming took off 8 bases at V and 0 bases at J, with 10 bases between the two ends. This CDR3 has 13 residues. Germline V gene sequence: CDR1 SNHLY, CDR2 FYNNEI. In DNA, the CDR3 is TGTGCCAGCTTGCGACAGGCTAACTATGGCTACACCTTC. This encodes CASLRQANYGYTF. The variable domain in full, completed from reference TRBV2 and TRBJ1-2, reads EPEVTQTPSHQVTQMGQEVILRCVPISNHLYFYWYRQILGQKVEFLVSFYNNEISEKSEIFDDQFSVERPDGSNFTLKIRSTKLEDSAMYFCASLRQANYGYTFGSGTRLTVV.